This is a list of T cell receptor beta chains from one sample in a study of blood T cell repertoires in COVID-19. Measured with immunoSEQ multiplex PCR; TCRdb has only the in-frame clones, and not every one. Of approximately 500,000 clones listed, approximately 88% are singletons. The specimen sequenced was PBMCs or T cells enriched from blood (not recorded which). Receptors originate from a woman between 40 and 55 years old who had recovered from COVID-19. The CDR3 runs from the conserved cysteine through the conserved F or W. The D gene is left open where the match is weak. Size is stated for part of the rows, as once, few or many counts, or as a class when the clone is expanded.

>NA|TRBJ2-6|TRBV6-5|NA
TGTGCCAGCACCAGGGATTCTGGGGCCAACGTCCTGACTTTC
CASTRDSGANVLTF
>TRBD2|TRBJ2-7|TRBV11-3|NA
TGTGCCAGCAGCCTAAGTGGGCCTAGCGGGAGCTACGAGCAGTACTTC
CASSLSGPSGSYEQYF
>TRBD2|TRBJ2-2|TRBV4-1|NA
TGCGCCAGCAGCCAAACACCTGGGACTAGCGGGAGGGCCGGGGAGCTGTTTTTT
CASSQTPGTSGRAGELFF
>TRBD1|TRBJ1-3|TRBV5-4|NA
TGTGCCAGCAGCCGTGACAGGGGCTCTGGAAACACCATATATTTT
CASSRDRGSGNTIYF
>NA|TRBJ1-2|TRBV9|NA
TGTGCCAGCAGCGTAGAGGCGGTTAGCTATGGCTACACCTTC
CASSVEAVSYGYTF
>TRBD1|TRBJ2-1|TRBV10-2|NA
TGCGCCAGCAGTGAGGGGGGGACAGGGGGCTATGAGCAGTTCTTC
CASSEGGTGGYEQFF
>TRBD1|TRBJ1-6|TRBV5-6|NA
TGTGCCAGCGCACCGGGACAGGGACCCCTCCACTTT
CASAPGQGPLHF
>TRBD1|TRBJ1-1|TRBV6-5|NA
TGTGCCAGCAGTTTTACAGGGGTCGGGGCCACTGAAGCTTTCTTT
CASSFTGVGATEAFF
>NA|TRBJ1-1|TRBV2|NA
TGTGCCAGCAGTGAAAAAGGCAGGGTCTGGGCTTTCTTT
CASSEKGRVWAFF
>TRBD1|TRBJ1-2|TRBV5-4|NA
TGTGCCAGCAGCTGGGGGACAGGACCTGGCTACACCTTC
CASSWGTGPGYTF
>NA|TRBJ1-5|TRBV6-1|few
TGTGCCAGCAGTGAAGTGGGGGGGCCAAGCAATCAGCCCCAGCATTTT
CASSEVGGPSNQPQHF
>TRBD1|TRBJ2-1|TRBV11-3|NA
TGTGCCAGCAGCTTACGGTATGGACAGGGCAGAAATGAGCAGTTCTTC
CASSLRYGQGRNEQFF
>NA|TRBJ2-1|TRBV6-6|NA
TGTGCCAGCACCAAACGGACTTCCCCGGGGAATGAGCAGTTCTTC
CASTKRTSPGNEQFF
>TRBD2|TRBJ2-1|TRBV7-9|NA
TGTGCCAGCAGCCCCGGGACTAATAACAATGAGCAGTTCTTC
CASSPGTNNNEQFF